This T cell receptor (beta chain) was sequenced in a study of T-cell reconstitution after alpha-beta-depleted transplantation in children. In the case of this clonotype: Possible read error: a much larger clone is one base away.

The CDR3 extends over 16 amino acids. The germline CDR1 and CDR2 sequences are LGHNA and YNFKEQ. V shed 4 bases and J shed 3 bases, with 17 bases lying between them. It was with unique molecular identifiers that the TCRbeta library was prepared. TCRdb used MiXCR to reprocess the PCR reads, holding one entry per CDR3 protein. Altogether approximately 350,000 distinct CDR3 sequences are present, 10% being singletons, with the ten largest covering more than 2%. The receptor was derived from a human donor who donated a stem cell graft to a child with acute lymphoblastic leukemia. The sample was PBMCs from the stem cell graft donor, taken from the stem cell graft. The chain employs TRBV4-2 and TRBJ2-3, with D possibly matching TRBD2 (6 bases). The DNA of the CDR3 is TGTGCCAGCAGCCGGGGGGAGGAGTTGGAAACAGATACGCAGTATTTT. Its protein is CASSRGEELETDTQYF.